Below are 10 T cell receptor beta chains sequenced from a single sample in a study of blood T cell repertoires in COVID-19. TCRdb's copy holds only in-frame clones and misses some; the assay was immunoSEQ multiplex PCR. The repertoire holds around 100,000 clones, with approximately 90% as singletons. What was sequenced was peripheral blood. The source is a man in his fifties with acute or convalescent COVID-19.

The count of this clone is one. The chain uses TRBV18 and TRBJ1-1, with D maybe TRBD1 (6 bases). Trimming pared 4 bases from V and 1 base from J, leaving 13 bases between. The CDR3 extends over 15 amino acids. Germline V lookup: CDR1 KGHSH, CDR2 LQKENI. CDR3 loop: CASSLTGFGNTEAFF. CDR3 DNA: TGTGCCAGCTCACTCACAGGGTTCGGGAACACTGAAGCTTTCTTT.

CDR3 in amino acids: CARQAANTGELFF. The CDR3 nucleotides are TGTGCCCGACAGGCCGCGAACACCGGGGAGCTGTTTTTT. The genes are TRBV2 and TRBJ2-2, with D possibly matching TRBD1 (6 bases). Looked up from germline, CDR1 is SNHLY and CDR2 is FYNNEI. This CDR3 contains 13 residues. Deletions cut 11 bases from V and 0 bases from J, with 10 bases between.

This clone was counted between two and nine times. The chain has TRBV6-5 and TRBJ1-5; D unresolved. V dropped 7 bases and J dropped 0 bases, with 13 bases sitting between them. Looked up from germline, CDR1 is MNHEY and CDR2 is SVGAGI. The CDR3 covers 15 residues. CDR3 DNA sequence: TGTGCCAGCAACCCGGCCGGAGTTAGCAATCAGCCCCAGCATTTT. It is translated as CASNPAGVSNQPQHF.

This clone was seen a few times. This chain uses TRBV5-8 with TRBJ2-3; possible D gene TRBD1, 6 bases. This CDR3 has 14 amino acids. V was shortened by 2 bases and J by 3 bases, with 10 bases between the two germline ends. CDR1 and CDR2 (germline): SGHTS, YDEGEE. The CDR3 sequence is CASSFQGLTDTQYF. Here the CDR3 DNA reads TGTGCCAGCAGCTTCCAGGGGTTAACAGATACGCAGTATTTT. Together with reference TRBV5-8 and TRBJ2-3, the CDR3 gives the full variable domain: EAGVTQSPTHLIKTRGQQATLRCSPISGHTSVYWYQQALGLGLQFLLWYDEGEERNRGNFPPRFSGRQFPNYSSELNVNALELEDSALYLCASSFQGLTDTQYFGPGTRLTVL.

This chain joins TRBV5-1 and TRBJ1-2; D might be TRBD1 (6 bases). This CDR3 contains 14 residues. Between the trimmed V and J ends, which lost 4 bases and 0 bases, there was a span of 10 bases. Germline CDR1 is SGHRS and CDR2 is YFSETQ. The CDR3 bases are TGCGCCAGCAGCAGGGAGGGGGCTAACTATGGCTACACCTTC. Its translation: CASSREGANYGYTF.

This sequence joins TRBV5-6 and TRBJ2-5; 8 bases fit TRBD2. The V gene's germline CDR1 is SGHDT and CDR2 YYEEEE. The CDR3 is made up of 13 amino acids. With 6 bases clipped from V and 2 bases from J, the junction kept 3 bases outside the gene matches. The DNA of the CDR3 is TGTGCCAGCAAAACTAGCGGACAAGAGACCCAGTACTTC. This encodes CASKTSGQETQYF.

The rearrangement uses TRBV15 and TRBJ2-1; TRBD2 matches at 12 bases. V shed 1 base and J 9 bases; nucleotides not matched to a gene: 10. This CDR3 is built from 17 residues. Germline CDR1 and CDR2: LNHNV and YYDKDF (reference sequence). The CDR3 is CATSRAIGLAGLGEQFF. The CDR3 nucleotides read TGTGCCACCAGCAGAGCCATTGGACTAGCGGGATTAGGTGAGCAGTTCTTC. Together with reference TRBV15 and TRBJ2-1, the CDR3 gives the full variable domain: DAMVIQNPRYQVTQFGKPVTLSCSQTLNHNVMYWYQQKSSQAPKLLFHYYDKDFNNEADTPDNFQSRRPNTSFCFLDIRSPGLGDTAMYLCATSRAIGLAGLGEQFFGPGTRLTVL.

V is TRBV12-3 or TRBV12-4 and J is TRBJ1-3, with D uncertain. V lost 6 bases and J lost 11, with 14 bases in between. The CDR3 totals 12 residues. The CDR3 spells CASSLGEGPIYF. The CDR3 nucleotides read TGTGCCAGCAGCCTAGGTGAGGGTCCCATATATTTT.

This sequence joins TRBV2 and TRBJ2-1; 7 nucleotides agree with TRBD2. This CDR3 is 14 amino acids long. CDR1 and CDR2 (germline): SNHLY, FYNNEI. V gave up 7 bases and J gave up 4 bases; unmatched junction bases: 7. CDR3 sequence reads: CASNVGGVYNEQFF. CDR3 sequence (DNA): TGTGCCAGCAATGTGGGGGGGGTTTACAATGAGCAGTTCTTC.

The chain recombines TRBV3-1 (or the pseudogene TRBV3-2) with TRBJ2-1; D is unresolved. V dropped 4 bases and J dropped 7 bases, with 11 bases sitting between them. The CDR3 spans 13 residues. Looked up from germline, CDR1 is LGHDT and CDR2 is YNNKEL (reference sequence). CDR3 nucleotides: TGTGCCAGCAGCCGAAGTCTGGCAAATGAGCAGTTCTTC. Translated, it gives CASSRSLANEQFF.